Sequencing of this TCR beta chain was carried out in a study of blood T cells in healthy people across ages. Study in general: About one barcoded beta molecule per two T cells was captured by template switching.

The CDR3 contains 15 residues. Germline V gives CDR1 MNHEY, CDR2 SMNVEV (reference sequence). Trimming removed 6 bases at V and 0 bases at J, with 15 bases between. Together with a sample-barcoded 5' primer, a J-beta primer mix was included in a second PCR lasting about 7 to 11 cycles. TCRdb used MiXCR to reprocess the 5' RACE reads, holding one entry per CDR3 protein. The repertoire holds more than 900,000 distinct CDR3 sequences, about 29% seen once, with about 10% in the top ten. The sample was also linked to a second study, of T cells of mothers and their children.

The V call is TRBV27, the J call TRBJ2-7, with D maybe TRBD1 (5 bases). Source material: blood. The receptor comes from a woman aged 40 to 50 in good health. The CDR3 sequence: CASSYNPGRSYEQYF. The CDR3 nucleotides are TGTGCCAGCAGCTATAACCCAGGGCGCTCCTACGAGCAGTACTTC.